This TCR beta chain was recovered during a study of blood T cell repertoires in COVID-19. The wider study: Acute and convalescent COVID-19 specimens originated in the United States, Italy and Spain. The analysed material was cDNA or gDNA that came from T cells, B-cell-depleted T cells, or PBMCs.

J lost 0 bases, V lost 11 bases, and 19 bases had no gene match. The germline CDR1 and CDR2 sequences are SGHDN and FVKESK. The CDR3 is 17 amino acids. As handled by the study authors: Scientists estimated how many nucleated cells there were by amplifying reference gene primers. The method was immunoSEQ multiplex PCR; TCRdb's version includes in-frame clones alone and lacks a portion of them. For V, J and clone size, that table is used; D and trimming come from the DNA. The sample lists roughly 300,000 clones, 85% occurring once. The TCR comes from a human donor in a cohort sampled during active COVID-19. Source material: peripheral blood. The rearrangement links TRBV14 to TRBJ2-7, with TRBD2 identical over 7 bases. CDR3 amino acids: CASNGGGPKRPSYEQYF. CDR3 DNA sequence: TGTGCCTCGAATGGGGGAGGGCCAAAAAGGCCCTCCTACGAGCAGTACTTC.